The T cell receptor (beta chain) described here comes from a study of blood T cell repertoires in COVID-19. Looking at the study overall: COVID-19 samples collected from the United States, Italy and Spain covered acute and convalescent phases. T cells, B-cell-depleted T cells, or PBMCs provided the cDNA or gDNA that served as material.

In the source study's methods: Reference gene primer amplification yielded estimated nucleated cell counts. Clones were read by immunoSEQ multiplex PCR, and TCRdb kept only the in-frame ones, dropping some. V, J and clone size are those of that table, while D and trimming were read from the DNA. The sample includes a few hundred thousand clones, around nine tenths of them seen just once. Germline V gives CDR1 ENHRY, CDR2 SYGVKD. V dropped 8 bases and J dropped 7; count of bases not matched to a gene: 5. CDR3 length equals 13 residues. Material for sequencing was peripheral blood. This chain uses TRBV10-3 with TRBJ1-1; 12 positions agree with TRBD1. This clonotype was obtained from a woman in her 50s with active or convalescent COVID-19. CDR3 nucleotide sequence: TGTGCCATCGGGGGACAGGGGGCTAGTGAAGCTTTCTTT. It specifies CAIGGQGASEAFF.